The present entry profiles one T cell receptor beta chain with its context. This clonotype has ten or more counts. This receptor's antigen is unknown. The record has no base qualities; no much larger clone is one base away. Amplification of TCR beta CDR3 regions was carried out from RNA transcripts. A first-round RT-PCR of the TCR CDR3 used the HTBI primer set with the Qiagen OneStep RT-PCR kit. Libraries were constructed in a second round of multiplex PCR, after which size selection and purification were carried out. Sequencing of the libraries was done on an Illumina HiSeq2000 using paired-end 100 bp reads. Under the source paper's analysis protocol: SOAPnuke was used to process the raw data, removing reads that contained adapters or uncalled bases, had a mean Phred below 15, or lacked an exact match to the constant primer or identifier. High-quality paired reads were merged using COPE v1.2.5, and each unique nucleotide sequence was defined as a clonotype. Clonotypes were aligned to IMGT TRBV, TRBD and TRBJ reference segments using MiTCR v1.1. Only V-J combinations with frequency above 0.0001, covering 99.2% of repertoires, were analysed. The TCS score was defined as the ratio of F50 (clonal expansion) to E x V (chaos), calculated using BLOSUM62-based TCRdist between CDR3 peptides within each V-J. Welch's t-statistics and random forest reduced roughly 540 V-J features to 10 to 15, which were used in a naive Bayes classifier (R e1071). Thyroid-blood repertoire similarity was quantified with the Morisita-Horn index. The public reads were quality trimmed at Q25 with fastp and then assembled into clones with MiXCR by TCRdb, keeping productive beta chains. Every CDR3 protein is listed once, alongside the most common genes and DNA of its rows. TCRdb, not the authors, supplied the V and J calls. The sample table lists hundreds of thousands of distinct CDR3 sequences, 14% to 15% of them with a count of one. Clones ranked in the top ten supply 4% to 5.5% of the sample.

In the ophthalmopathy patients, disease was moderately to severely active, with a Clinical Activity Score of 3 or more, a NOSPECS grade of 4 or more, and a duration of less than 3 months. Exclusion was applied to patients with uncontrolled infections, other autoimmune diseases, pregnancy or lactation. Diagnoses were established on the basis of clinical symptoms, serum thyroxine and TRAb, thyroid ultrasound, and orbital computed tomography. Ficoll-Paque density gradient centrifugation was used to isolate PBMCs from approximately 10 ml of fresh peripheral blood. Trizol reagent was used to extract total RNA, and RNA quality was then checked on an Agilent 2100 Bioanalyzer. This sample is drawn from a study of T cells in Graves' hyperthyroidism and ophthalmopathy (dated by TCRdb to about 2019). General notes on the study: Peripheral blood was sampled at the time of initial diagnosis, prior to any treatment. In more than 5 Graves' hyperthyroidism patients, the study also compared T-cell repertoires from thyroid tissue with T-cell repertoires from blood. Once sampling was done, hyperthyroidism patients were given methimazole at a starting dose of 30 mg daily, whereas ophthalmopathy patients were given high-dose intravenous methylprednisolone. The 90 to 100 discovery patients were randomly split 7:3 into training and test sets. TCR Vbeta CDR3 sequencing of some 140 peripheral blood samples (43 ophthalmopathy, roughly 74 hyperthyroidism and approximately 17 progressor patients) is reported in the paper. To identify distinguishing TCR V-J signatures, a discovery cohort of 95 to 100 patients was used, comprising 43 with Graves' ophthalmopathy and under 60 with stable Graves' hyperthyroidism. Prospective prediction of ophthalmopathy was tested in an independent validation cohort consisting of roughly 19 hyperthyroidism patients and more than 15 patients who later progressed to ophthalmopathy. The full study reports these points: Most expanded thyroid clonotypes (frequency above 0.001) were also detected in blood, a finding suggesting that blood repertoires may reflect thyroid immune responses. No statistical method was used to fix the sample size in advance, and group allocation was not hidden from the investigators. Ophthalmopathy was separated from stable hyperthyroidism by a 13 V-J signature model, with just over 85% sensitivity and roughly 81% specificity obtained in cross-validation and 80%/75% obtained in testing. In validation, progression to ophthalmopathy was predicted by the model with nearly 71% sensitivity and approximately 78% specificity, a median of 6.5 months before onset.

From a lookup of the germline V gene, CDR1 and CDR2 are LGHNA and YSLEER. A distance of 16 bases separates the germline ends of V and J, which lose 0 bases and 7 bases respectively. Reading from cysteine to phenylalanine, the CDR3 counts 15 amino acids. The retained sequence is limited to the CDR3, 45 bases, with the frame set at the first base. The V and J segments used are TRBV4-3 and TRBJ2-7, with the D call tentatively TRBD1 or TRBD2, each fitting 6 bases. The sequencing input was blood. The source is a woman between 40 and 55 years old with Graves' ophthalmopathy. The CDR3 region: CASSQDQWGAQEQYF. The DNA is as follows: TGCGCCAGCAGCCAAGATCAGTGGGGGGCTCAAGAGCAGTACTTC.